This T cell receptor beta chain derives from a study of human T cells and chemical hapten exposure. General observations from the study: DPC sensitization left the count of TCRs above 1 in 1000 unchanged.

Ten or more counts support this clonotype. Antigen specificity is unknown. V dropped 1 base and J dropped 5 bases, with 6 bases sitting between them. Germline V gives CDR1 SEHNR, CDR2 FQNEAQ (reference sequence). This CDR3 has 13 amino acids. Each CDR3 protein is one row after TCRdb ran MiXCR on the RACE reads. The table lists about 70,000 distinct CDR3 sequences, approximately 6.2% of them singletons. Time point meaning: healthy volunteer bleed at 6 weeks. The study extracted total RNA from unfractionated whole blood. The source is a female donor in good health. Some clones in this sample may be carry-over from other donors' samples. The chain links TRBV7-9 to TRBJ2-4; D possibly corresponds to TRBD1 (5 bases). The specimen was whole blood. Written as DNA, the CDR3 is TGTGCCAGCAGCTTAGGACAGCAAAACATTCAGTACTTC. This translates into CASSLGQQNIQYF.